One sample yielded the 13 T cell receptor beta chains listed below, sequenced in a study of OX40 agonist ivuxolimab in advanced cancers. Library generation was performed with the immunoSEQ multiplex PCR assay. As stored in TCRdb, this immuneACCESS dataset retains in-frame rearrangements with V and J assigned. A fraction of the clones does not appear; measured against another copy, unresolved V genes explain less than half of the discrepancy, and the remainder lacks a known reason. The sample table records roughly 90,000 clones; 87% of these occur just once. Approximately 1.5% of the sample rests with the top ten. The material was CD4+ or CD8+ T cells sorted from blood, obtained in a trial of the OX40 agonist ivuxolimab. The receptors here all came from an adult with an advanced solid tumor such as melanoma, head and neck, liver or kidney cancer.

In DNA form, the CDR3 reads TGTGCCAGCAGCTTAGGACAGGAGACCGGGGAGCTGTTTTTT. Protein sequence: CASSLGQETGELFF. J is TRBJ2-2 and V is TRBV7-9, with D perhaps TRBD1 (6 bases). Deletions cut 1 base from V and 5 bases from J, with 8 bases between. Germline CDR1 is SEHNR and CDR2 is FQNEAQ (reference sequence). CDR3 length equals 14 residues.

The rearrangement uses TRBV9 and TRBJ2-3; TRBD1 matches 12 bases. Germline assignment: CDR1 SGDLS and CDR2 YYNGEE. This CDR3 comprises 16 residues. V lost 2 bases, J lost 4 bases, and 5 bases stayed unmatched. The CDR3 region has the DNA TGTGCCAGCAGCGTTGGGACAGGGGGCAAAGCAGATACGCAGTATTTT. Translation: CASSVGTGGKADTQYF.

The chain links TRBV5-6 to TRBJ1-4; TRBD1 might be the D (5 bases). Trimming removed 2 bases from V and 5 bases from J, with 10 bases in between. CDR1 SGHDT and CDR2 YYEEEE come from the germline V gene. CDR3 size: 14 residues. The CDR3 bases are TGTGCCAGCAGCTTTGTCGGGGGAAATGAAAAACTGTTTTTT. It codes for CASSFVGGNEKLFF.

For this clone: A junction boundary mismatches the germline segment, possibly from a read error. The rearrangement uses TRBV7-8 and TRBJ1-3, with unresolved D. The CDR3 has 13 amino acids. CDR1 is SGHVS and CDR2 is FQNEAQ in the germline V gene. CDR3 amino acids: CASGLASGNTIYF. Here the CDR3 DNA reads TGTGCCAGCGGCTTAGCGTCTGGAAACACCATATATTTT.

V and J are TRBV18 and TRBJ2-7; 12 positions match TRBD1. The CDR3 is 14 residues long. V lost 2 bases to trimming and J lost 7 bases; unmatched junction nucleotides: 3. Germline CDR1 is KGHSH and CDR2 is LQKENI. In nucleotides, the CDR3 is TGTGCCAGCTCACCAAGGGACAGGGGGCTGGAGCAGTACTTC. This gives the protein CASSPRDRGLEQYF.

This chain uses TRBV6-1 with TRBJ2-3; D may be TRBD1 or TRBD2 (6 bases each). Trimming removed 8 bases at V and 0 bases at J, with 9 bases between. The V gene's germline CDR1 is MNHNS and CDR2 SASEGT. The CDR3 has 13 residues. DNA of the CDR3: TGTGCCAGCCAGGGGACTAGCACAGATACGCAGTATTTT. Translating gives CASQGTSTDTQYF.

The chain employs TRBV7-3 and TRBJ1-2; TRBD1 matches 9 bases. J was trimmed by 2 bases and V by 5 bases; bases with no gene match: 3. Germline lookup yields CDR1 SGHTA and CDR2 FQGTGA. The CDR3 spans 14 residues. The CDR3 DNA is TGTGCCAGCAGCCTAGGACAGGGGAACTATGGCTACACCTTC. Amino acids: CASSLGQGNYGYTF.

The chain carries TRBV19 and TRBJ2-5, with TRBD1 matching over 10 bases. Unmatched junction bases numbered 0, after V lost 8 bases and J lost 3 bases. Per germline, CDR1 LNHDA and CDR2 SQIVND (reference sequence). The CDR3 consists of 12 residues. DNA for the CDR3: TGTGCCAGTGGGACAGGGGAAGAGACCCAGTACTTC. Its protein product is CASGTGEETQYF.

The chain joins TRBV27 to TRBJ1-4; 9 bases agree with TRBD1. CDR1 and CDR2 from the germline V gene are MNHEY and SMNVEV (reference sequence). The CDR3 loop spans 14 amino acids. The ends lost 5 bases at V and 7 bases at J; junction bases unmatched: 5. The CDR3 nucleotides are TGTGCCAGCAGTATAAACAGGGGGCTTGAAAAACTGTTTTTT. This codes for CASSINRGLEKLFF.

This chain connects TRBV30 to TRBJ2-7; TRBD2 might be the D (6 bases). The CDR3 has 12 residues. From germline, CDR1 is GTSNPN and CDR2 SVGIG (reference sequence). V shed 5 bases and J shed 0 bases, with 8 bases lying between them. DNA of the CDR3: TGTGCCTGGCGGGACTTCTCCTACGAGCAGTACTTC. It is translated as CAWRDFSYEQYF.

The V and J genes are TRBV7-2 and TRBJ2-3, with 8 bases identical to TRBD2. The CDR3 covers 18 residues. The V and J ends lost 4 bases and 3 bases, in that order; junction bases with no gene match: 15. Looked up from germline, CDR1 is SGHTA and CDR2 is FQGNSA. CDR3 coding DNA: TGTGCCAGCAGCTCCCCTAGGGTTGCGGGGGGAAGGACAGATACGCAGTATTTT. It is translated as CASSSPRVAGGRTDTQYF.

CDR3 in DNA: TGTGCCAGCAGCTCACCCCAGGGGTGGGCTGAAGCTTTCTTT. Protein: CASSSPQGWAEAFF. The chain carries TRBV6-5 and TRBJ1-1; D perhaps matches TRBD1 (6 bases). V was cut by 6 bases and J by 6 bases, with 17 bases left in between. The CDR3 sequence is 14 residues long. The V gene's germline CDR1 is MNHEY and CDR2 SVGAGI.

The rearrangement links TRBV6-6 to TRBJ1-5; possibly TRBD1 for D (5 bases). V gave up 2 bases and J gave up 4 bases, with 15 bases separating them. The CDR3 extends over 16 amino acids. CDR1 is MNHNY and CDR2 is SVGAGI in the germline V gene (reference sequence). The CDR3 protein is CASSYRTSVTNQPQHF. CDR3 nucleotides: TGTGCCAGCAGTTACCGGACATCTGTTACGAATCAGCCCCAGCATTTT.